The 6 T cell receptor beta chains below were found in one sample sequenced in a study of blood T cell repertoires in COVID-19. The protocol was immunoSEQ multiplex PCR, while the TCRdb copy is restricted to in-frame clones and leaves out a portion. In the table there are 150,000 to 200,000 clones, 81% of which are singletons. Sequenced sample: peripheral blood. Every receptor here comes from a woman older than 75 with COVID-19, enrolled during active disease.

The rearrangement links TRBV28 to TRBJ2-5, with TRBD1 as a possible D gene (6 bases). Germline V gene data show CDR1 as MDHEN and CDR2 as SYDVKM. The length of the CDR3 is 13 residues. The ends were cut back, 5 bases at V and 5 bases at J, with 12 bases in the middle. CDR3 DNA sequence: TGTGCCAGCAGTCCGTACAGGGTGGAGACCCAGTACTTC. It translates to CASSPYRVETQYF.

V is TRBV6-6 and J is TRBJ1-2, with no clear D. V was cut by 5 bases and J by 3 bases, with 13 bases left in between. This CDR3 spans 14 amino acids. The germline V gene has CDR1 MNHNY and CDR2 SVGAGI (reference sequence). CDR3 loop: CASSNGNQDYGYTF. The CDR3, as DNA: TGTGCCAGCAGTAACGGGAATCAAGACTATGGCTACACCTTC.

V gene TRBV5-1 combines with J gene TRBJ1-3; D is possibly TRBD1 (5 bases). Germline CDR1 reads SGHRS; CDR2 reads YFSETQ. The V and J ends lost 4 bases and 4 bases respectively, with 15 bases between them. The CDR3 has 15 amino acids. The CDR3, as DNA: TGCGCCAGCAGCCTGGAAATCCAGGGCGGAAACACCATATATTTT. It specifies CASSLEIQGGNTIYF. Combining the CDR3 with reference TRBV5-1 and TRBJ1-3 gives the whole variable domain KAGVTQTPRYLIKTRGQQVTLSCSPISGHRSVSWYQQTPGQGLQFLFEYFSETQRNKGNFPGRFSGRQFSNSRSEMNVSTLELGDSALYLCASSLEIQGGNTIYFGEGSWLTVV.

The chain carries TRBV19 and TRBJ1-3, with D perhaps matching TRBD1 (5 bases). The CDR3 totals 14 residues. V dropped 9 bases and J dropped 0 bases, with 12 bases sitting between them. Germline V gene sequence: CDR1 LNHDA, CDR2 SQIVND (reference sequence). The CDR3 loop reads CASEQGISGNTIYF. The CDR3 DNA is TGTGCCAGCGAGCAGGGAATCTCTGGAAACACCATATATTTT.

This chain joins TRBV5-1 and TRBJ1-2; D might be TRBD1 (5 bases). The CDR3 contains 13 residues. Germline V gene data show CDR1 as SGHRS and CDR2 as YFSETQ. V was trimmed by 0 bases and J by 5 bases, leaving 8 bases between them. The CDR3 loop is CASSLEGLYGYTF. CDR3 bases: TGCGCCAGCAGCTTGGAGGGGCTTTATGGCTACACCTTC.

V is TRBV2 and J is TRBJ1-1; D is ambiguous. Germline values: CDR1 SNHLY, CDR2 FYNNEI. Trimming stripped 3 bases from V and 0 bases from J, with 11 bases between. This CDR3 contains 15 residues. The CDR3 DNA is TGTGCCAGCAGTGACCGACAAAGGATGAACACTGAAGCTTTCTTT. It is translated as CASSDRQRMNTEAFF.